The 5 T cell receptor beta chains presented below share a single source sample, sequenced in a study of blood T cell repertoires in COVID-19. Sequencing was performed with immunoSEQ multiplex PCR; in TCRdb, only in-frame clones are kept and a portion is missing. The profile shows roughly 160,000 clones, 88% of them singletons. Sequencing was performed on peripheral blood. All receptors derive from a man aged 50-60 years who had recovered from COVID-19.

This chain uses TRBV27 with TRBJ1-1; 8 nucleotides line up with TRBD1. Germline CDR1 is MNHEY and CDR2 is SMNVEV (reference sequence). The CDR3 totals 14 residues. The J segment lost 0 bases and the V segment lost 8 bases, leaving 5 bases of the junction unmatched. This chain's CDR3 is CASGGQDVNTEAFF. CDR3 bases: TGTGCCAGCGGGGGACAGGATGTGAACACTGAAGCTTTCTTT.

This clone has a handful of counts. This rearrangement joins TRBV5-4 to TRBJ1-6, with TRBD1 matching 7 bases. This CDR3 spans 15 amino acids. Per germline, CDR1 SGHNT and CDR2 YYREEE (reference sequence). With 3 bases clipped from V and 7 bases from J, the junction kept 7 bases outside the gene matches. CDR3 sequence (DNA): TGTGCCAGCAGCTCCTTACAGGGGACAAATTCACCCCTCCACTTT. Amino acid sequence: CASSSLQGTNSPLHF.

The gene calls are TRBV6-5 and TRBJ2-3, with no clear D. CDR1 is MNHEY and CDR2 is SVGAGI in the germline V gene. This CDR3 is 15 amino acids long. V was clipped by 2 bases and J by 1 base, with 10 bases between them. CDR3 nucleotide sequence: TGTGCCAGCAGTTACGTGGTAAGCGGCACAGATACGCAGTATTTT. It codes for CASSYVVSGTDTQYF.

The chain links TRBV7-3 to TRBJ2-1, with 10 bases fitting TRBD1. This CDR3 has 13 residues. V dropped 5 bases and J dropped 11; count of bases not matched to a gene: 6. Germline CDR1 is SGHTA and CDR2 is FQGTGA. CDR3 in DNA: TGTGCCAGCAGCCATGGGGGACAGGGGAAGCAGTTCTTC. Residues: CASSHGGQGKQFF.

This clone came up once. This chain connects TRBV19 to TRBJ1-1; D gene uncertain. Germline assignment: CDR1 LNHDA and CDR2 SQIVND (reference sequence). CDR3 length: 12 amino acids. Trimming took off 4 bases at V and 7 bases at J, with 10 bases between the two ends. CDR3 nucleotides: TGTGCCAGTAGTACCACAAGACTTGAAGCTTTCTTT. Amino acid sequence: CASSTTRLEAFF.